These 27 T cell receptor beta chains originate from one sample sequenced in a study of T-cell memory formation after mild COVID-19 (dated by TCRdb to 2020 to 2023). The library was built by means of 5' RACE. The instrument given in TCRdb is Illumina NovaSeq 6000. Using fastp at Q25 and MiXCR, TCRdb reprocessed the public reads and kept productive beta chains. Here each entry gathers all rows of one CDR3 protein and keeps the most common genes and DNA. In this sample the table shows about 420,000 distinct CDR3 sequences, 20% to 30% of which occur a single time. The ten biggest clones cover around 13% of the sample. Source material: PBMCs or a T cell subset sorted from them (not recorded which). The receptors derive from an adult woman who had mild COVID-19 (a few samples of this study predate the infection). The sample titles of this study are shuffled in the database, so cell type and time point are left out; the donor was told from shared clones.

This chain joins TRBV27 and TRBJ2-1; TRBD1 matches at 8 bases. Trimming at V came to 5 bases and at J to 9 bases, leaving 9 bases not matched to a gene. Per the germline V gene, CDR1 is MNHEY and CDR2 is SMNVEV (reference sequence). The CDR3 is 14 amino acids. Written as DNA, the CDR3 is TGTGCCAGCAGTCGGACAGGGAAGACAGGTGAGCAGTTCTTC. Encoded protein: CASSRTGKTGEQFF.

The chain links TRBV7-2 to TRBJ2-1, with TRBD2 matching 11 bases. Germline CDR1 and CDR2: SGHTA and FQGNSA. This CDR3 has 19 amino acids. V shed 4 bases and J 0 bases; nucleotides not matched to a gene: 11. The CDR3 loop is CASSSRGLAGGTSYNEQFF. In nucleotides, the CDR3 is TGTGCCAGCAGCTCCCGAGGTTTAGCGGGAGGGACCTCCTACAATGAGCAGTTCTTC. The full variable domain, its missing parts supplied by reference TRBV7-2 and TRBJ2-1, is GAGVSQSPSNKVTEKGKDVELRCDPISGHTALYWYRQSLGQGLEFLIYFQGNSAPDKSGLPSDRFSAERTGGSVSTLTIQRTQQEDSAVYLCASSSRGLAGGTSYNEQFFGPGTRLTVL.

This clonotype was observed at least ten times. The chain has TRBV7-9 and TRBJ2-7; 9 nucleotides match TRBD1. CDR1 SEHNR and CDR2 FQNEAQ come from the germline V gene (reference sequence). Trimming took 5 bases from V and 4 from J; bases not matched to a gene: 3. This CDR3 has 13 residues. The CDR3 here is CASSIGQGYEQYF. CDR3 bases: TGTGCCAGCAGCATAGGACAGGGGTACGAGCAGTACTTC.

The chain is built from TRBV3-1 and TRBJ2-7; no clear D. V lost 2 bases, J lost 4 bases, and 6 bases lay in between. CDR3 length: 12 residues. Germline values: CDR1 LGHDT, CDR2 YNNKEL (reference sequence). The CDR3 sequence is CASSQRIYEQYF. The CDR3 bases are TGTGCCAGCAGCCAACGTATTTACGAGCAGTACTTC.

In this sample, this clonotype turned up a few times. The gene calls are TRBV15 and TRBJ1-5; 7 bases are shared with TRBD1. With V trimmed by 5 bases and J by 5 bases, 3 bases remained unmatched. Germline CDR1 is LNHNV and CDR2 is YYDKDF (reference sequence). This CDR3 is 13 amino acids long. CDR3 amino acids: CATSQGQDQPQHF. The CDR3 DNA reads TGTGCCACCAGCCAAGGACAGGATCAGCCCCAGCATTTT.

The chain is built from TRBV27 and TRBJ2-5; a possible D gene is TRBD2 (6 bases). CDR3 length: 14 amino acids. Trimming removed 6 bases at V and 5 bases at J, with 16 bases between. The germline gives CDR1 MNHEY, CDR2 SMNVEV (reference sequence). CDR3 DNA sequence: TGTGCCAGCAGCATGGGGGAGGCTGGGGAGACCCAGTACTTC. Its protein is CASSMGEAGETQYF.

The V call is TRBV11-2, the J call TRBJ2-1; 8 bases match TRBD2. V lost 1 base to trimming and J lost 8 bases; unmatched junction nucleotides: 10. This CDR3 comprises 16 residues. Germline V gene lookup returns CDR1 SGHAT and CDR2 FQNNGV. The CDR3 bases are TGTGCCAGCAGCTTAGTGGCGCCTAGCGGGTATCATGAGCAGTTCTTC. As protein: CASSLVAPSGYHEQFF.

This clonotype was seen a handful of times. The chain joins TRBV20-1 to TRBJ2-5; D unclear. The germline gives CDR1 DFQATT, CDR2 SNEGSKA (reference sequence). This CDR3 is built from 13 residues. V lost 3 bases and J 5 bases, leaving 13 bases between the germline ends. In DNA form, the CDR3 reads TGCAGTGCTAGTGGGCTCGGCCTCGAGACCCAGTACTTC. Translating it yields CSASGLGLETQYF.

The chain is built from TRBV7-8 and TRBJ2-1; maybe TRBD2 (6 bases). V lost 8 bases and J lost 6, with 14 bases in between. The CDR3 extends over 13 amino acids. The germline V gene encodes CDR1 SGHVS and CDR2 FQNEAQ. Here the CDR3 reads CASRAGRVNEQFF. The CDR3 DNA reads as TGTGCCAGCCGGGCCGGGAGAGTCAATGAGCAGTTCTTC.

V gene TRBV5-1 combines with J gene TRBJ1-2, with D maybe TRBD1 (5 bases). Trimming removed 0 bases from V and 4 bases from J, with 16 bases in between. CDR1 and CDR2 from the germline V gene are SGHRS and YFSETQ. The CDR3 is made up of 16 amino acids. DNA of the CDR3: TGCGCCAGCAGCTTGGAAGGCCCGCCTAGGGGCTATGGCTACACCTTC. Protein: CASSLEGPPRGYGYTF. The complete variable domain, with remaining parts taken from reference TRBV5-1 and TRBJ1-2, reads KAGVTQTPRYLIKTRGQQVTLSCSPISGHRSVSWYQQTPGQGLQFLFEYFSETQRNKGNFPGRFSGRQFSNSRSEMNVSTLELGDSALYLCASSLEGPPRGYGYTFGSGTRLTVV.

DNA of the CDR3: TGTGCCAGCAGTTTAGCCGTTGTCAGAGGGGGGCATGAGCAGTTCTTC. Protein sequence: CASSLAVVRGGHEQFF. The rearrangement uses TRBV12-3 or TRBV12-4 and TRBJ2-1; D might be TRBD1 or TRBD2, each matching 6 bases. There are 16 residues in the CDR3. The V end was cut by 0 bases, the J end by 8 bases, with 17 bases between.

This clonotype came up a few times. This rearrangement joins TRBV4-1 to TRBJ2-3; 8 nucleotides align to TRBD2. The J segment lost 14 bases and the V segment lost 5 bases, leaving 6 bases of the junction unmatched. The germline V gene has CDR1 MGHRA and CDR2 YSYEKL. The CDR3 sequence is 11 residues long. CDR3: CASSTGTRTYF. The DNA for the CDR3 is TGCGCCAGCAGCACCGGGACTAGGACGTATTTT.

V usage is TRBV15 and J usage is TRBJ2-5; D is possibly TRBD2 (7 bases). The CDR3 sequence is 15 residues long. The germline V and J ends were trimmed by 3 bases and 5 bases, with 16 bases remaining between them. Germline V gene sequence: CDR1 LNHNV, CDR2 YYDKDF (reference sequence). CDR3 loop: CATSSRGAGRETQYF. The CDR3 DNA reads as TGTGCCACCAGCAGTCGGGGGGCCGGACGGGAGACCCAGTACTTC.

J is TRBJ1-5 and V is TRBV12-3 or TRBV12-4, with D hard to call. The CDR3 length is 14 residues. Trimming cost V 0 bases and J 3 bases, with 6 bases left between them. CDR3 amino acids: CASSLAGNNQPQHF. CDR3 DNA: TGTGCCAGCAGTTTAGCAGGGAACAATCAGCCCCAGCATTTT.

The CDR3 here is CASSEYIRHDQPQHF. DNA of the CDR3: TGTGCCAGCAGTGAATATATAAGACACGACCAGCCCCAGCATTTT. The chain employs TRBV25-1 and TRBJ1-5; no clear D gene. Looked up from germline, CDR1 is MGHDK and CDR2 is SYGVNS. Trimming stripped 0 bases from V and 7 bases from J, with 13 bases between. The CDR3 consists of 15 residues.

This clonotype was found a few times. The chain joins TRBV12-3 or TRBV12-4 to TRBJ1-3, with D possibly TRBD1 on 5 matching bases. V was clipped by 1 base and J by 0 bases, with 16 bases between them. This CDR3 contains 18 residues. The CDR3 nucleotides read TGTGCCAGCAGTTTAGGGCAGGGATTAATCCTCTCTGGAAACACCATATATTTT. Translation: CASSLGQGLILSGNTIYF.

This clonotype occurred a few times. CDR3: CASSLVGLAGASYEQYF. The CDR3 region has the DNA TGTGCCAGCAGCTTAGTCGGACTAGCGGGAGCGTCCTACGAGCAGTACTTC. This chain connects TRBV7-8 to TRBJ2-7; TRBD2 matches at 13 bases. This CDR3 is 17 amino acids long. CDR1 is SGHVS and CDR2 is FQNEAQ in the germline V gene. Losses at the gene ends were 1 base for V and 1 base for J; bases not matched to a gene: 4.

This clonotype has just a few counts. The gene calls are TRBV7-9 and TRBJ2-3; 9 bases match TRBD1. The CDR3 is 18 residues long. Germline lookup yields CDR1 SEHNR and CDR2 FQNEAQ (reference sequence). The V gene end was trimmed by 5 bases and the J gene end by 0 bases; junction bases not matched to a gene: 12. This CDR3 reads CASSLLPFGTGSTDTQYF. In DNA form, the CDR3 reads TGTGCCAGCAGCCTTTTGCCGTTCGGGACAGGGAGCACAGATACGCAGTATTTT.

This clonotype has just a few counts. V gene TRBV5-8 combines with J gene TRBJ1-6; D is undetermined. Between the trimmed V and J ends, which lost 5 bases and 4 bases, there was a span of 1 base. The CDR3 totals 11 residues. The germline CDR1 and CDR2 sequences are SGHTS and YDEGEE. The CDR3 DNA sequence: TGTGCCAGCAGTTATAATTCACCCCTCCACTTT. It encodes CASSYNSPLHF.

A few counts support this clonotype. V and J are TRBV18 and TRBJ2-5; D might be TRBD1 (6 bases). V dropped 2 bases and J dropped 2 bases, with 12 bases sitting between them. CDR1 is KGHSH and CDR2 is LQKENI in the germline V gene. The CDR3 spans 15 residues. This chain's CDR3 is CASSPSDSLQETQYF. CDR3 nucleotides: TGTGCCAGCTCACCATCGGACAGCTTACAAGAGACCCAGTACTTC.

Many counts were recorded for this clonotype. This chain links TRBV7-2 with TRBJ2-3, with 9 bases aligning to TRBD2. CDR1 is SGHTA, CDR2 FQGNSA, per germline. This CDR3 is 14 amino acids long. V was clipped by 5 bases and J by 5 bases; unmatched bases: 5. The CDR3 sequence is CASSLTSGGDTQYF. The CDR3 bases are TGTGCCAGCAGCCTGACTAGCGGCGGAGATACGCAGTATTTT.

V and J are TRBV28 and TRBJ2-1; no clear D. This CDR3 comprises 12 residues. Looked up from germline, CDR1 is MDHEN and CDR2 is SYDVKM. Trimming removed 5 bases from V and 10 bases from J, with 12 bases in between. CDR3 protein: CASSTPFFEQFF. CDR3 nucleotides: TGTGCCAGCAGTACCCCTTTCTTCGAGCAGTTCTTC.

The chain links TRBV20-1 to TRBJ2-6; TRBD2 might be the D (5 bases). The CDR3 is 15 residues long. V was shortened by 5 bases and J by 0 bases, with 11 bases between the two germline ends. In germline, CDR1 is DFQATT, CDR2 SNEGSKA (reference sequence). CDR3 nucleotide sequence: TGCAGTGCTCTGCCCGCGGGCTCTGGGGCCAACGTCCTGACTTTC. Translating gives CSALPAGSGANVLTF.

This clonotype has a single count. The rearrangement joins TRBV12-3 or TRBV12-4 to TRBJ2-1; 7 nucleotides align to TRBD2. The junction had 4 bases not matched to a gene; V was cut back by 7 bases and J by 4 bases. The CDR3 extends over 13 amino acids. The CDR3 sequence: CASKRGTYNEQFF. The CDR3 nucleotides read TGTGCCAGCAAGCGGGGCACTTACAATGAGCAGTTCTTC.

This clonotype was observed a few times. The chain carries TRBV5-1 and TRBJ2-3, with TRBD1 identical over 7 bases. The germline gives CDR1 SGHRS, CDR2 YFSETQ. The CDR3 is 14 amino acids. The V gene end was trimmed by 4 bases and the J gene end by 1 base; junction bases not matched to a gene: 3. This chain's CDR3 is CASSADRGTDTQYF. CDR3 bases: TGCGCCAGCAGCGCCGACAGGGGCACAGATACGCAGTATTTT. The full variable domain, with the rest looked up from reference TRBV5-1 and TRBJ2-3, is KAGVTQTPRYLIKTRGQQVTLSCSPISGHRSVSWYQQTPGQGLQFLFEYFSETQRNKGNFPGRFSGRQFSNSRSEMNVSTLELGDSALYLCASSADRGTDTQYFGPGTRLTVL.

This clonotype has a handful of counts. The rearrangement uses TRBV10-2 and TRBJ2-7; D uncertain. This CDR3 is 13 amino acids long. Trimming cost V 8 bases and J 4 bases, with 15 bases left between them. From germline, CDR1 is WSHSY and CDR2 SAAADI. For the CDR3, the DNA is TGCGCCAGCCGAAACGGATGGGAATACGAGCAGTACTTC. It codes for CASRNGWEYEQYF.

The sample holds a few counts of this clonotype. The rearrangement joins TRBV7-9 to TRBJ2-1; 11 bases agree with TRBD2. After removal of 2 bases from V and 7 bases from J, the junction contained 4 bases not matched to a gene. Germline assignment: CDR1 SEHNR and CDR2 FQNEAQ (reference sequence). CDR3 length: 15 residues. The CDR3 reads CASSLRLAGKNEQFF. The CDR3 DNA reads as TGTGCCAGCAGCTTACGACTAGCGGGAAAGAATGAGCAGTTCTTC.